This is a list of T cell receptor beta chains from one sample in a study of shared clonotypes between healthy human individuals. Method: immunoSEQ multiplex PCR; TCRdb's copy keeps in-frame clones and lacks some. The repertoire holds about 1.1 million clones, with 75% to 80% as singletons. The sequenced sample consisted of memory CD4+ T cells from PBMCs. The receptors come from a man aged 18 to 35 in good health. Some clones in this sample may be carry-over from other donors' samples. The CDR3 runs from the conserved cysteine through the conserved F or W. A D gene is named only where the DNA matches it firmly. Where a row states a size, it is once, few, many or the class of an expanded clone; other rows omit it.

clone_size d_call j_call v_call cdr3_nt cdr3_aa
. . TRBJ2-7 TRBV4-1 TGCGCCAGCAGCCAAGAGGGGGGGGCCTCCTACGAGCAGTACTTC CASSQEGGASYEQYF
once . TRBJ2-1 TRBV11-2 TGTGCCAGCAGCCTCCAACCCTCGGGCGGTGAGCAGTTCTTC CASSLQPSGGEQFF
. TRBD2 TRBJ2-2 TRBV7-3 TGTGCCAGCAGCCGAAAGGGCGGGAGGGCCGTCGGGGAGCTGTTTTTT CASSRKGGRAVGELFF
. . TRBJ1-1 TRBV4-1 TGCGCCAGCAGCCAATCCCCATCTGGCGGGCCGGAGGGAGCTTTCTTT CASSQSPSGGPEGAFF
. . TRBJ2-7 TRBV2 TGTGCCAGCCAGACACTACAGGGCTCCTACGAGCAGTACTTC CASQTLQGSYEQYF
. . TRBJ2-7 TRBV5-8 TGTGCCAGCAGCTTGGCCGGGACAATCGGCGAGCAGTACTTC CASSLAGTIGEQYF
. . TRBJ2-1 TRBV19 TGTGCCAGTAGGGAACAGGGCCGCTCCTACAATGAGCAGTTCTTC CASREQGRSYNEQFF
. . TRBJ1-6 TRBV11-2 TGTGCCAGCAGCTCGGGCGTAGATAATTCACCCCTCCACTTT CASSSGVDNSPLHF
few TRBD1 TRBJ1-2 TRBV5-5 TGTGCCAGCAGCCCGGCGGGGCAGGGGGCGAGTGGCTACACCTTC CASSPAGQGASGYTF
. . TRBJ2-7 TRBV5-6 TGTGCCAGCAGTCAGGGCACAGCGGCCTCCTACGAGCAGTACTTC CASSQGTAASYEQYF
. . TRBJ1-2 TRBV27 TGTGCCAGCAGTCGGAACCGGGGGGGAGGCTATGGCTACACCTTC CASSRNRGGGYGYTF
. . TRBJ2-2 TRBV28 TGTGCCAGCAGTTTGCTTCTTGGCAGGAACACCGGGGAGCTGTTTTTT CASSLLLGRNTGELFF
. TRBD1 TRBJ1-5 TRBV4-2 TGTGCCAGCAGCCAGAAAGAGGGGGCCGGAAGCAATCAGCCCCAGCATTTT CASSQKEGAGSNQPQHF
. TRBD1 TRBJ1-2 TRBV18 TGTGCCAGCTCACCCCGGACAGGGGCTGGCTATGGCTACACCTTC CASSPRTGAGYGYTF
few TRBD1 TRBJ2-2 TRBV6-6 TGTGCCAGCAGTACCCAGGGGGCGGACACCGGGGAGCTGTTTTTT CASSTQGADTGELFF
few TRBD1 TRBJ1-2 TRBV18 TGTGCCAGCTCACCGTCTCGACAGGGGGTTTTTGGCTACACCTTC CASSPSRQGVFGYTF
. . TRBJ1-5 TRBV5-4 TGTGCCAGCAGCTTCGGTGGGGAGGGTCAGCCCCAGCATTTT CASSFGGEGQPQHF
. . TRBJ1-6 TRBV4-3 TGCGCCAGCAGCCAAGAGATCCGGGGGATCCGGGACCGGCGGTTACCCCTCCACTTT CASSQEIRGIRDRRLPLHF
. . TRBJ2-3 TRBV19 TGTGCCAGTAGTCCTCTCGGGACAGCGGGAAGAGATACGCAGTATTTT CASSPLGTAGRDTQYF
. TRBD2 TRBJ2-3 TRBV5-1 TGCGCCAGCAGCTTACCGGGACTAGCGGGATCAGATACGCAGTATTTT CASSLPGLAGSDTQYF